Presented here are 10 T cell receptor beta chains from one specimen sequenced in a study of T cell changes during pregnancy in multiple sclerosis. Repertoires were generated with immunoSEQ multiplex PCR, while TCRdb's copy carries only in-frame clones and drops some. This table has 30,000 to 40,000 clones, 91% appearing once. Sequencing used CD4+ T cells from peripheral blood mononuclear cells, obtained in the second trimester of pregnancy. These receptors came from a female donor in good health, enrolled as a control in a pregnancy study.

This chain joins TRBV21-1 and TRBJ1-2. TRBV21-1 is designated a pseudogene. CDR3 length equals 16 residues. CDR3 nucleotides: TGTGCCAGCAGTACCAGAGAACGGAGAGCTAACTATGGCTACACCTTC. This encodes CASSTRERRANYGYTF.

The chain carries TRBV2 and TRBJ2-7, with a weak D call TRBD2 (5 bases). Per germline, CDR1 SNHLY and CDR2 FYNNEI. The V gene lost 6 bases and the J gene lost 2 bases, with 17 bases spanning the gap. The CDR3 is 15 residues long. The CDR3 loop is CASRREGQGPYEQYF. The DNA of the CDR3 is TGTGCCAGCAGGCGAGAGGGTCAAGGACCCTACGAGCAGTACTTC.

J is TRBJ2-2 and V is TRBV6-6; 9 nucleotides agree with TRBD1. Germline assignment: CDR1 MNHNY and CDR2 SVGAGI (reference sequence). The V and J ends lost 2 bases and 4 bases, in that order; junction bases with no gene match: 2. CDR3 length: 15 amino acids. CDR3 sequence reads: CASSYGTGLTGELFF. CDR3 in DNA: TGTGCCAGCAGTTACGGGACAGGGCTCACCGGGGAGCTGTTTTTT.

The V call is TRBV7-9, the J call TRBJ2-1, with unresolved D. The germline gives CDR1 SEHNR, CDR2 FQNEAQ (reference sequence). V was shortened by 5 bases and J by 7 bases, with 9 bases between the two germline ends. This CDR3 spans 12 amino acids. CDR3 loop: CASSPWRNEQFF. In DNA form, the CDR3 reads TGTGCCAGCAGCCCGTGGCGGAATGAGCAGTTCTTC. Filled out from reference TRBV7-9 and TRBJ2-1, the complete variable domain reads DTGVSQNPRHKITKRGQNVTFRCDPISEHNRLYWYRQTLGQGPEFLTYFQNEAQLEKSRLLSDRFSAERPKGSFSTLEIQRTEQGDSAMYLCASSPWRNEQFFGPGTRLTVL.

V and J are TRBV4-2 and TRBJ2-7; 9 bases are shared with TRBD2. Germline V gene lookup returns CDR1 LGHNA and CDR2 YNFKEQ. V was clipped by 7 bases and J by 10 bases; unmatched bases: 17. The CDR3 is 15 residues long. CDR3: CASTPEGGGAKAQYF. The CDR3 DNA is TGTGCCAGCACGCCCGAGGGCGGGGGGGCCAAAGCTCAGTACTTC.

The rearrangement uses TRBV5-4 and TRBJ2-2, with 8 bases lining up with TRBD2. In germline, CDR1 is SGHNT, CDR2 YYREEE (reference sequence). This CDR3 region has 15 residues. V shed 1 base, J shed 1 base, and the junction held 0 bases outside the gene matches. CDR3 amino acids: CASSLRGGNTGELFF. Here the CDR3 DNA reads TGTGCCAGCAGCTTGCGGGGGGGGAACACCGGGGAGCTGTTTTTT.

The chain is built from TRBV7-2 and TRBJ2-2; 14 nucleotides line up with TRBD2. With 1 base clipped from V and 6 bases from J, the junction kept 4 bases outside the gene matches. This CDR3 has 17 amino acids. Germline V gene sequence: CDR1 SGHTA, CDR2 FQGNSA. The CDR3 sequence: CASSLGRLAGGPGELFF. The CDR3 coding sequence is TGTGCCAGCAGCTTAGGACGACTAGCGGGGGGGCCCGGGGAGCTGTTTTTT.

This sequence joins TRBV6-6 and TRBJ2-1; TRBD2 is a possible D gene (6 bases). The CDR3 runs to 14 residues. Trimming took off 8 bases at V and 0 bases at J, with 11 bases between the two ends. The germline V gene encodes CDR1 MNHNY and CDR2 SVGAGI (reference sequence). CDR3 region: CASVRDSSYNEQFF. The CDR3 bases are TGTGCCAGCGTTCGGGACTCCTCCTACAATGAGCAGTTCTTC.

This clone was observed once. The V gene is TRBV30, the J gene TRBJ1-3, with 7 bases lining up with TRBD1. The V segment lost 4 bases and the J segment 0 bases; nucleotides outside the gene matches: 18. The CDR3 length is 19 residues. The germline V gene encodes CDR1 GTSNPN and CDR2 SVGIG (reference sequence). The CDR3 here is CAWNRDSSTKKSSGNTIYF. Written as DNA, the CDR3 is TGTGCCTGGAACCGGGACAGCAGTACCAAAAAAAGCTCTGGAAACACCATATATTTT.

This chain uses TRBV29-1 with TRBJ1-1; D unresolved. Trimming took off 6 bases at V and 7 bases at J, with 12 bases between the two ends. The CDR3 extends over 11 amino acids. From germline, CDR1 is SQVTM and CDR2 ANQGSEA. CDR3 residues: CSVAISGEAFF. DNA for the CDR3: TGCAGCGTAGCAATTTCGGGTGAAGCTTTCTTT.